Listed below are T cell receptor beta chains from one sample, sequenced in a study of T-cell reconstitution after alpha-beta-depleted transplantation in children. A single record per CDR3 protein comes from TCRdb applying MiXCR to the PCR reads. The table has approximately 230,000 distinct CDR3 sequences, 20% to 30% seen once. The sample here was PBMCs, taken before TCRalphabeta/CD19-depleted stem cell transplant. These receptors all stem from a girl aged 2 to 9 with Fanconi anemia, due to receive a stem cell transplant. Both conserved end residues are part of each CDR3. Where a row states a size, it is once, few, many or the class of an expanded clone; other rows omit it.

CDR3 protein: CASSLDRVPVTQYF
V gene: TRBV28
clone size: .
J gene: TRBJ2-5

CDR3 protein: CASSLGSGGSYEQYF
V gene: TRBV11-3
clone size: .
J gene: TRBJ2-7

CDR3 protein: CASSLFGGGANEQFF
V gene: TRBV28
clone size: few
J gene: TRBJ2-1

CDR3 protein: CASSSRWGEQFF
V gene: TRBV7-2
clone size: .
J gene: TRBJ2-1

CDR3 protein: CSATQSVSYEQYF
V gene: TRBV20-1
clone size: few
J gene: TRBJ2-7

CDR3 protein: CSARGRVQEQFF
V gene: TRBV20-1
clone size: .
J gene: TRBJ2-1

CDR3 protein: CASSEAGYGYTF
V gene: TRBV5-1
clone size: many
J gene: TRBJ1-2

CDR3 protein: CASSSTGGLGNEQFF
V gene: TRBV7-3
clone size: few
J gene: TRBJ2-1

CDR3 protein: CASSPLATGELFF
V gene: TRBV11-2
clone size: .
J gene: TRBJ2-2

CDR3 protein: CSVVGGAGNYGYTF
V gene: TRBV20-1
clone size: .
J gene: TRBJ1-2

CDR3 protein: CSASFGETQYF
V gene: TRBV20-1
clone size: .
J gene: TRBJ2-5

CDR3 protein: CASSQAGDPGNEQFF
V gene: TRBV3-1
clone size: few
J gene: TRBJ2-1

CDR3 protein: CASSLDRAGTEAFF
V gene: TRBV5-1
clone size: few
J gene: TRBJ1-1

CDR3 protein: CASSLGPISGANVLTF
V gene: TRBV5-1
clone size: .
J gene: TRBJ2-6

CDR3 protein: CASSPTGETQYF
V gene: TRBV12-3/TRBV12-4
clone size: .
J gene: TRBJ2-5

CDR3 protein: CSASAGLAASYEQYF
V gene: TRBV20-1
clone size: few
J gene: TRBJ2-7

CDR3 protein: CASSPSINEQFF
V gene: TRBV5-1
clone size: .
J gene: TRBJ2-1

CDR3 protein: CASGRRGYGYTF
V gene: TRBV28
clone size: many
J gene: TRBJ1-2

CDR3 protein: CATQGGGETQYF
V gene: TRBV27
clone size: few
J gene: TRBJ2-5

CDR3 protein: CASSTGGKTNEKLFF
V gene: TRBV9
clone size: many
J gene: TRBJ1-4

CDR3 protein: CSARGKAPGRLGGVETQYF
V gene: TRBV20-1
clone size: .
J gene: TRBJ2-5

CDR3 protein: CASSRGRDEQYF
V gene: TRBV18
clone size: many
J gene: TRBJ2-7

CDR3 protein: CATRRTGAGTGELFF
V gene: TRBV15
clone size: .
J gene: TRBJ2-2

CDR3 protein: CASSNGRAYTGELFF
V gene: TRBV6-5
clone size: few
J gene: TRBJ2-2

CDR3 protein: CAHGWTRGTDTQYF
V gene: TRBV10-3
clone size: many
J gene: TRBJ2-3

CDR3 protein: CASSPTGYHSYEQYF
V gene: TRBV5-5
clone size: .
J gene: TRBJ2-7

CDR3 protein: CASSLAPGTSVGEQFF
V gene: TRBV5-1
clone size: many
J gene: TRBJ2-1

CDR3 protein: CASSLGTLGEFF
V gene: TRBV7-9
clone size: few
J gene: TRBJ2-1

CDR3 protein: CASSPRIGSYNEQFF
V gene: TRBV5-5
clone size: .
J gene: TRBJ2-1

CDR3 protein: CASVGQSLGNEQFF
V gene: TRBV19
clone size: .
J gene: TRBJ2-1

CDR3 protein: CSVLMYGYTF
V gene: TRBV29-1
clone size: .
J gene: TRBJ1-2

CDR3 protein: CASSVAGSGYTF
V gene: TRBV9
clone size: many
J gene: TRBJ1-2